These T cell receptor beta chains were read from a single sample in a study of cytomegalovirus exposure and HLA in healthy donors. Measured with immunoSEQ multiplex PCR; TCRdb has only the in-frame clones, and not every one. This sample has about 97,000 clones; approximately 73% occur once, and the top ten carry approximately 3.5%. Sequencing used PBMCs. These receptors all come from a man aged 35 to 55 in good health and CMV-seronegative. The CDR3 runs from the conserved cysteine through the conserved F or W. Fields, in order: V gene, clone size, J gene, D gene, CDR3 length, CDR3 DNA, CDR3 protein. D genes are given only for firm matches. Some rows mark clone size as missing; the rest say once, few, many or name a class of expanded clone.

V gene: TRBV7-2
clone size: NA
J gene: TRBJ2-3
D gene: TRBD2
CDR3 length: 14
CDR3 DNA: TGTGCCAGCAGCTCCGGACTAGCGGCAGATACGCAGTATTTT
CDR3 protein: CASSSGLAADTQYF

V gene: TRBV28
clone size: NA
J gene: TRBJ1-2
D gene: NA
CDR3 length: 14
CDR3 DNA: TGTGCCAGCAGTTTATTCAGGGTCAGCTATGGCTACACCTTC
CDR3 protein: CASSLFRVSYGYTF

V gene: TRBV19
clone size: few
J gene: TRBJ1-2
D gene: NA
CDR3 length: 14
CDR3 DNA: TGTGCCAGTAGGTTTTACAGGGAGAACTATGGCTACACCTTC
CDR3 protein: CASRFYRENYGYTF

V gene: TRBV5-1
clone size: once
J gene: TRBJ1-5
D gene: TRBD1
CDR3 length: 19
CDR3 DNA: TGCGCCAGCACCGAAGAAGGTCACAGGGGGCTTAGATACAATCAGCCCCAGCATTTT
CDR3 protein: CASTEEGHRGLRYNQPQHF

V gene: TRBV10-3
clone size: few
J gene: TRBJ2-3
D gene: TRBD1
CDR3 length: 14
CDR3 DNA: TGTGCCATCAGTGAATCTCTCCGGGACAGGGCGCAGTATTTT
CDR3 protein: CAISESLRDRAQYF

V gene: TRBV4-2
clone size: NA
J gene: TRBJ1-6
D gene: NA
CDR3 length: 17
CDR3 DNA: TGTGCCAGCAGCCAAGATGGGTGGAGCTCCTATAATTCACTCCTCCACTTT
CDR3 protein: CASSQDGWSSYNSLLHF

V gene: TRBV6-5
clone size: few
J gene: TRBJ1-3
D gene: TRBD1
CDR3 length: 15
CDR3 DNA: TGTGCCAGCAGTTACTCGACAGGGTCAGGAAACACCATATATTTT
CDR3 protein: CASSYSTGSGNTIYF

V gene: TRBV5-1
clone size: NA
J gene: TRBJ2-7
D gene: NA
CDR3 length: 14
CDR3 DNA: TGCGCCAGCAGCTTGGAAGCGGTGTCCTACGAGCAGTACTTC
CDR3 protein: CASSLEAVSYEQYF

V gene: TRBV5-4
clone size: NA
J gene: TRBJ2-3
D gene: NA
CDR3 length: 14
CDR3 DNA: TGTGCCAGCAGCTTGGGGCAGGACACAGATACGCAGTATTTT
CDR3 protein: CASSLGQDTDTQYF

V gene: TRBV4-1
clone size: NA
J gene: TRBJ1-2
D gene: TRBD1
CDR3 length: 16
CDR3 DNA: TGCGCCAGCAGCCTCCAACCGGGACAGCAGGGATATGGCTACACCTTC
CDR3 protein: CASSLQPGQQGYGYTF

V gene: TRBV21-1
clone size: NA
J gene: TRBJ2-2
D gene: NA
CDR3 length: 17
CDR3 DNA: TGTGCCAGCAGCACTTCGCTCGGGGGGCGGGACACCGGGGAGCTGTTTTTT
CDR3 protein: CASSTSLGGRDTGELFF

V gene: TRBV18
clone size: NA
J gene: TRBJ1-1
D gene: NA
CDR3 length: 15
CDR3 DNA: TGTGCCAGCTCACCACCATTACAAGGGAGGACTGAAGCTTTCTTT
CDR3 protein: CASSPPLQGRTEAFF

V gene: TRBV5-1
clone size: many
J gene: TRBJ1-1
D gene: NA
CDR3 length: 15
CDR3 DNA: TGCGCCAGCAGCTTTGCCCAGAGCGTGAACACTGAAGCTTTCTTT
CDR3 protein: CASSFAQSVNTEAFF

V gene: TRBV2
clone size: many
J gene: TRBJ2-7
D gene: TRBD2
CDR3 length: 13
CDR3 DNA: TGTGCCAGCAGGGGAAATAGCGGGGGCGAGCAGTACTTC
CDR3 protein: CASRGNSGGEQYF

V gene: TRBV19
clone size: NA
J gene: TRBJ1-5
D gene: NA
CDR3 length: 16
CDR3 DNA: TGTGCCAGTACGACCTTGACAGGAATACAATCAGGGCCCCAGCATTTT
CDR3 protein: CASTTLTGIQSGPQHF

V gene: TRBV6-4
clone size: NA
J gene: TRBJ1-1
D gene: TRBD1
CDR3 length: 16
CDR3 DNA: TGTGCCAGCAGCCCCGGTTTACAGGGGGCAAACACTGAAGCTTTCTTT
CDR3 protein: CASSPGLQGANTEAFF

V gene: TRBV19
clone size: once
J gene: TRBJ2-5
D gene: TRBD1
CDR3 length: 14
CDR3 DNA: TGTGCCAGTAGTCAGGGACAGGGGACCGGGACCCAGTACTTC
CDR3 protein: CASSQGQGTGTQYF

V gene: TRBV27
clone size: few
J gene: TRBJ1-4
D gene: TRBD1
CDR3 length: 14
CDR3 DNA: TGTGCCAGCAGCTTGGACAGGGGCGGTGAAAAACTGTTTTTT
CDR3 protein: CASSLDRGGEKLFF

V gene: TRBV4-1
clone size: NA
J gene: TRBJ1-5
D gene: TRBD1
CDR3 length: 16
CDR3 DNA: TGCGCCAGCAGCCCTCGGGACAGGGAACGGGGTCAGCCCCAGCATTTT
CDR3 protein: CASSPRDRERGQPQHF

V gene: TRBV5-1
clone size: NA
J gene: TRBJ2-2
D gene: TRBD1
CDR3 length: 17
CDR3 DNA: TGCGCCAGCAGCTTCCAGGGGGCGCGTCTGAGGACCGGGGAGCTGTTTTTT
CDR3 protein: CASSFQGARLRTGELFF

V gene: TRBV6-1
clone size: NA
J gene: TRBJ2-1
D gene: TRBD2
CDR3 length: 14
CDR3 DNA: TGTGCCAGCCGGGTAGCGGGGGTATACAATGAGCAGTTCTTC
CDR3 protein: CASRVAGVYNEQFF

V gene: TRBV29-1
clone size: NA
J gene: TRBJ2-5
D gene: NA
CDR3 length: 15
CDR3 DNA: TGCAGCGTTGAAGACCCAGGGACTGGAAAAGAGACCCAGTACTTC
CDR3 protein: CSVEDPGTGKETQYF

V gene: TRBV15
clone size: NA
J gene: TRBJ1-3
D gene: NA
CDR3 length: 18
CDR3 DNA: TGTGCCACCAGCAGAGATCTGCGGGGCCCGTACTCTGGAAACACCATATATTTT
CDR3 protein: CATSRDLRGPYSGNTIYF

V gene: TRBV29-1
clone size: NA
J gene: TRBJ2-5
D gene: TRBD1
CDR3 length: 14
CDR3 DNA: TGCAGCGTCGAGAACGACAGGGCGGGAGAGACCCAGTACTTC
CDR3 protein: CSVENDRAGETQYF

V gene: TRBV7-9
clone size: NA
J gene: TRBJ2-2
D gene: NA
CDR3 length: 15
CDR3 DNA: TGTGCCAGCAGCTTAGACGGCCCGGGGACCGGGGAGCTGTTTTTT
CDR3 protein: CASSLDGPGTGELFF

V gene: TRBV2
clone size: NA
J gene: TRBJ2-3
D gene: NA
CDR3 length: 15
CDR3 DNA: TGTGCCAGCAGTGGGCGGCAGGGGGGTACAGATACGCAGTATTTT
CDR3 protein: CASSGRQGGTDTQYF

V gene: TRBV15
clone size: NA
J gene: TRBJ2-3
D gene: TRBD2
CDR3 length: 18
CDR3 DNA: TGTGCCACCAGCAGAGAGACAGCGGGGGGACCAAGCACAGATACGCAGTATTTT
CDR3 protein: CATSRETAGGPSTDTQYF

V gene: TRBV18
clone size: NA
J gene: TRBJ2-3
D gene: NA
CDR3 length: 13
CDR3 DNA: TGTGCCAGCTCACCTCCCAACACAGATACGCAGTATTTT
CDR3 protein: CASSPPNTDTQYF

V gene: TRBV5-1
clone size: NA
J gene: TRBJ2-7
D gene: NA
CDR3 length: 14
CDR3 DNA: TGCGCCAGCAGCCTACTAGCTTCCCCGGGGGAGCAGTACTTC
CDR3 protein: CASSLLASPGEQYF

V gene: TRBV9
clone size: NA
J gene: TRBJ1-4
D gene: NA
CDR3 length: 14
CDR3 DNA: TGTGCCAGCAGCGTAGAGGCAGGGAGGGAAAAACTGTTTTTT
CDR3 protein: CASSVEAGREKLFF

V gene: TRBV7-6
clone size: once
J gene: TRBJ2-3
D gene: NA
CDR3 length: 14
CDR3 DNA: TGTGCCAGCAGCCACGAAACTAGTTCCGATACGCAGTATTTT
CDR3 protein: CASSHETSSDTQYF

V gene: TRBV5-6
clone size: NA
J gene: TRBJ2-1
D gene: NA
CDR3 length: 12
CDR3 DNA: TGTGCCAGCAGCTTGTCTTTCAATGAGCAGTTCTTC
CDR3 protein: CASSLSFNEQFF

V gene: TRBV29-1
clone size: NA
J gene: TRBJ2-1
D gene: TRBD2
CDR3 length: 15
CDR3 DNA: TGCAGCGAGGGGTTGTGGCGGGGGGGCTACAATGAGCAGTTCTTC
CDR3 protein: CSEGLWRGGYNEQFF

V gene: TRBV2
clone size: NA
J gene: TRBJ2-7
D gene: TRBD2
CDR3 length: 15
CDR3 DNA: TGTGCCAGCAGTGGACCGGGACTAGCAAGTTGGGAGCAGTACTTC
CDR3 protein: CASSGPGLASWEQYF

V gene: TRBV4-2
clone size: NA
J gene: TRBJ1-6
D gene: TRBD1
CDR3 length: 17
CDR3 DNA: TGTGCCAGCAGCCAAGAAGGGGGCAGGGGGCAAGCGACACCCCTCCACTTT
CDR3 protein: CASSQEGGRGQATPLHF

V gene: TRBV6-5
clone size: NA
J gene: TRBJ2-3
D gene: NA
CDR3 length: 13
CDR3 DNA: TGTGCCAGCAGTTACAACAGCGGGGATACGCAGTATTTT
CDR3 protein: CASSYNSGDTQYF

V gene: TRBV9
clone size: once
J gene: TRBJ1-1
D gene: NA
CDR3 length: 13
CDR3 DNA: TGTGCCTCTTTAAGCGGGGAGAACACTGAAGCTTTCTTT
CDR3 protein: CASLSGENTEAFF

V gene: TRBV23-1
clone size: NA
J gene: TRBJ2-7
D gene: NA
CDR3 length: 15
CDR3 DNA: TGCGCCAGCAGTCAATCGGTCCAGGGTTTTCACGAGCAGTACTTC
CDR3 protein: CASSQSVQGFHEQYF

V gene: TRBV4-2
clone size: NA
J gene: TRBJ1-2
D gene: TRBD1
CDR3 length: 15
CDR3 DNA: TGTGCCAGCAGCCAACCACAGGGGGAAGGCTATGGCTACACCTTC
CDR3 protein: CASSQPQGEGYGYTF

V gene: TRBV5-1
clone size: few
J gene: TRBJ1-1
D gene: TRBD1
CDR3 length: 14
CDR3 DNA: TGCGCCAGCAGCGCCAGACAGGGGGGGACTGAAGCTTTCTTT
CDR3 protein: CASSARQGGTEAFF

V gene: TRBV6-1
clone size: medium-sized
J gene: TRBJ1-6
D gene: TRBD1
CDR3 length: 14
CDR3 DNA: TGTGCCAGCAGACGCGGGACAGGCGGTTCACCCCTCCACTTT
CDR3 protein: CASRRGTGGSPLHF

V gene: TRBV7-9
clone size: NA
J gene: TRBJ2-2
D gene: NA
CDR3 length: 12
CDR3 DNA: TGTGCCGCGACAGAGAACACCGGGGAGCTGTTTTTT
CDR3 protein: CAATENTGELFF

V gene: TRBV6-6
clone size: NA
J gene: TRBJ2-5
D gene: NA
CDR3 length: 14
CDR3 DNA: TGTGCCAGCAGTTTGACAGGGGAGGGAGAGACCCAGTACTTC
CDR3 protein: CASSLTGEGETQYF

V gene: TRBV9
clone size: NA
J gene: TRBJ1-1
D gene: NA
CDR3 length: 13
CDR3 DNA: TGTGCCAGCAGCTTGGACAGTTACACTGAAGCTTTCTTT
CDR3 protein: CASSLDSYTEAFF

V gene: TRBV5-1
clone size: NA
J gene: TRBJ2-5
D gene: NA
CDR3 length: 15
CDR3 DNA: TGCGCCAGCAGCTTGGCGGCAGGAGCCATCGGGGAGCAGTACTTC
CDR3 protein: CASSLAAGAIGEQYF

V gene: TRBV7-9
clone size: NA
J gene: TRBJ2-7
D gene: TRBD1
CDR3 length: 15
CDR3 DNA: TGTGCCAGCAGCTTACGCGGACAGGGATCCTACGAGCAGTACTTC
CDR3 protein: CASSLRGQGSYEQYF